Reported below is one T cell receptor beta chain. Antigen unknown. The data belong to a study of T cell responses to AZD1222 COVID-19 vaccine. Study-wide points: Two AZD1222 administrations were followed by greater Spike-specific TCR breadth and depth. The repertoires were collected only after the peak T cell response.

Only in-frame clones appear in the TCRdb table, and some are missing; sequencing was by immunoSEQ multiplex PCR. This sample yields tens of thousands of clones, of which around 89% are seen a single time; 9.5% to 13% belongs to the top ten. The TCR was taken from an adult who received the AZD1222 COVID-19 vaccine. Material: peripheral blood, obtained 28 days after the second AZD1222 dose.

The CDR3 bases are TGTGCCAGCAGCTCACCCGACAGGGGTGACTATGGCTACACCTTC. Protein product: CASSSPDRGDYGYTF. The chain joins TRBV5-4 to TRBJ1-2; TRBD1 matches at 8 bases. The CDR3 has 15 amino acids. After removal of 3 bases from V and 3 bases from J, the junction contained 7 bases not matched to a gene. Looked up from germline, CDR1 is SGHNT and CDR2 is YYREEE (reference sequence). Drawing the rest from reference TRBV5-4 and TRBJ1-2, the complete variable domain is ETGVTQSPTHLIKTRGQQVTLRCSSQSGHNTVSWYQQALGQGPQFIFQYYREEENGRGNFPPRFSGLQFPNYSSELNVNALELDDSALYLCASSSPDRGDYGYTFGSGTRLTVV.